This T cell receptor beta chain appears in the sequencing data of a study of cytomegalovirus exposure and HLA in healthy donors. Study-level findings and limits: It was about 150 TCR beta chains that were listed as cytomegalovirus-associated. Subsequent analysis revealed that first-cohort TCR clusters tended to co-occur in the roughly 120 validation repertoires. High specificity and sensitivity for cytomegalovirus status were reported for the classifier. Many donors carried some public TCRs, although rarity characterized most TCR sequences.

The data were produced by immunoSEQ multiplex PCR, yet TCRdb's version contains in-frame clones alone and is incomplete. Among about 360,000 clones listed, more than 80% were seen once. The CDR3 is 15 residues long. CDR1 SNHLY and CDR2 FYNNEI come from the germline V gene. With 6 bases removed from V and 1 base from J, the gap between germline ends came to 13 bases. A word on this clone: Its antigen is as yet unknown.

This sequence was found in a young woman in good health and CMV-seronegative. The V call is TRBV2, the J call TRBJ1-5, with D perhaps matching TRBD1 (5 bases). Source material: PBMCs. CDR3 nucleotides: TGTGCCAGCAGAGGGAGGACAACCAGCAATCAGCCCCAGCATTTT. It translates to CASRGRTTSNQPQHF.